The clone carrying this T cell receptor beta chain was counted a single time. The target antigen is unknown. These data come from a study of cytomegalovirus exposure and HLA in healthy donors. Study results and limitations: The classifier was said to identify cytomegalovirus status with high specificity and sensitivity. The only immune exposure information that was available was CMV serostatus.

CDR3 length: 15 amino acids. V lost 5 bases and J lost 1, with 15 bases in between. Germline V gene data show CDR1 as MNHEY and CDR2 as SMNVEV (reference sequence). PCR was performed using 60 Vbeta and 13 Jbeta primers. Original analysis: A later analysis tallied about 80 million unique TCR beta chains, around 9.9 million of them shared. Here immunoSEQ multiplex PCR was the method, and the copy in TCRdb shows in-frame clones only, minus some. The V and J calls and the clone size are those of that table, but D and trimming were determined from the DNA. Among 150,000 to 200,000 clones, roughly 84% were seen once, and the ten largest hold 0.2% to 0.3%.

The sequenced sample consisted of PBMCs. V usage is TRBV27 and J usage is TRBJ2-7, with a tentative D call TRBD2 (5 bases). The clonotype originates from a girl less than two years old in good health and CMV-seronegative. This chain's CDR3 is CASSPQFTRSYEQYF. In DNA form, the CDR3 reads TGTGCCAGCAGTCCCCAATTTACTAGGTCCTACGAGCAGTACTTC.